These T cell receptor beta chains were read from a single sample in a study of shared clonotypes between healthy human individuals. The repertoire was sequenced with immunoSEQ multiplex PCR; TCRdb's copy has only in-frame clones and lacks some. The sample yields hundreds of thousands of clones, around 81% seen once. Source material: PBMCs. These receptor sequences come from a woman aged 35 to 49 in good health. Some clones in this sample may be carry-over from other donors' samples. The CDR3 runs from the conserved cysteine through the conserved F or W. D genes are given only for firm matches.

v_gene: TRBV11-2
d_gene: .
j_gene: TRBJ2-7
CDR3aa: CASSLWAGVHEQYF

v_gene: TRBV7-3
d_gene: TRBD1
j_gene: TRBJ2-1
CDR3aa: CASSPRQGSSYNEQFF

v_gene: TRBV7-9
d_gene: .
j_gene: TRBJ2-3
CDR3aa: CASTIQGISTDTQYF

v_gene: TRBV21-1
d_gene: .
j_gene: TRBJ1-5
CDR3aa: CASCAGTPEGNQPQHF

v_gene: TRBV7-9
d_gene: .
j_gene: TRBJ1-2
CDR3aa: CASSLESGGHAGYTF

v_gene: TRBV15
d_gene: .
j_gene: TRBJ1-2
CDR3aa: CATSRDLAGEGYTF

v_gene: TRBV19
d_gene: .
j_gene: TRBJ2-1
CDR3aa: CASSYSGSSYNEQFF

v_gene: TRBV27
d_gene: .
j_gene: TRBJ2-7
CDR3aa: CASSSDYPYEQYF

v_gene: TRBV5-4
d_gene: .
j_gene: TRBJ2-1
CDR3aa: CASSLGLGANEQFF

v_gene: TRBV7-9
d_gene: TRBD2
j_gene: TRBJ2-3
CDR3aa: CASSFVPSGSKYF

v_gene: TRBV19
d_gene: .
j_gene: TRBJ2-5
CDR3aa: CASSNPFGAGGETQYF

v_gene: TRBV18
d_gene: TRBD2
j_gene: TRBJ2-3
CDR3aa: CASSPRPTRTSSDTQYF

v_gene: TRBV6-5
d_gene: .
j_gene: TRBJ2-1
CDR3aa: CASSPRGMGHNEQFF

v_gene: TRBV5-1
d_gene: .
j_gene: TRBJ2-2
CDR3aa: CASSLGRGYTGELFF

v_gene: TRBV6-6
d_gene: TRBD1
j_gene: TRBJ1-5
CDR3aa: CASSSGQGLGNQPQHF

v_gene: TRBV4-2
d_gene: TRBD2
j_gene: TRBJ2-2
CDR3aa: CASSQEVGTRDFGELFF

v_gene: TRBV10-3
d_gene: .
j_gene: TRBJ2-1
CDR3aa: CAISEFSPQSYNEQFF

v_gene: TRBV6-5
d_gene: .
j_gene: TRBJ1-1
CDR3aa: CASSYSRAGTEAFF

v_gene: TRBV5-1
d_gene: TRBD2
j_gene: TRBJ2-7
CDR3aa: CASSPSASGNYEQYF

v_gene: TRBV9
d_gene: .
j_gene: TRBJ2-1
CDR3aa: CASSLSRFDNEQFF

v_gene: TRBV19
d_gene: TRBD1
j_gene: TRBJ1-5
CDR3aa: CASSTGQAYNQPKHF

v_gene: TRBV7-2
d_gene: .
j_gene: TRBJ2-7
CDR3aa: CASSWKGQGHEQYF

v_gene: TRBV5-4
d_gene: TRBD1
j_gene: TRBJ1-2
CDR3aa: CASSPIPTGGYGYTF

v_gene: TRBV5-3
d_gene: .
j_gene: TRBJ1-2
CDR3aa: CARSYPGGWNYGYTF

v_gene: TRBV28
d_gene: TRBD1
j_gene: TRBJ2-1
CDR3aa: CASSSANRGNSYNEQFF

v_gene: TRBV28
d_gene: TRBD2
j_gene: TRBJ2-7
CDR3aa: CASIARGASGNYEQYF

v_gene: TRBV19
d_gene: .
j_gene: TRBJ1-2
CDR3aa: CASTVYAWEFGYTF

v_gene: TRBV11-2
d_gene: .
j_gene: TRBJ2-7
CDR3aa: CASSSIRNYEQYF

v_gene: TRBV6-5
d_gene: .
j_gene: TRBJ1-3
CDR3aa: CASSNSYDSSGNTIYF

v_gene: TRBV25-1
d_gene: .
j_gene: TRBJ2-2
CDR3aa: CASSEFGDTGELFF

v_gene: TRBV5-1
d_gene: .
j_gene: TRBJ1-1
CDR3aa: CASQDRLNTEAFF